The entry that follows covers one T cell receptor (beta chain) sequence. Its specificity is unknown. The data were obtained in a study of CD8 T cells in Susac syndrome. On the study more broadly: Among sequenced Susac syndrome patients, over 5 had active disease and roughly eight were in remission. Study results and caveats: In Susac syndrome, the CD4+ T cell repertoires did not show clonal expansion.

Trimming took 6 bases from V and 2 from J, leaving 14 bases between them. Germline CDR1 reads SQVTM; CDR2 reads ANQGSEA. The CDR3 covers 14 residues. Fulfillment of recently defined diagnostic criteria for definite or probable disease was shown by the patients with Susac syndrome. Through negative isolation, CD4+ and CD8+ T cells were obtained, while TEMRA cells were enriched using FACS. Reverse transcription used about 0.5 to 1 ug RNA and random hexamers. TCRdb called the immunoSEQ multiplex PCR reads again in MiXCR, with one record for every CDR3 protein. The table shows around 200,000 distinct CDR3 sequences, with approximately 96% occurring only once.

The chain joins TRBV29-1 to TRBJ1-3; unclear D gene. This receptor was obtained from a human donor with Susac syndrome. The sequencing input was CD4+ T cells from PBMCs. Here the CDR3 reads CSVPTQETGNTIYF. The CDR3 nucleotides are TGCAGCGTACCTACTCAGGAAACTGGAAACACCATATATTTT.